This T cell receptor beta chain originates from a study of shared clonotypes between healthy human individuals. In the case of this clone: Its antigen remains unknown.

General study results and limits: The study generally estimated greater richness for naive than memory subsets.

Libraries were prepared by immunoSEQ multiplex PCR; TCRdb keeps only in-frame clonotypes and omits some of them. The sample lists more than 550,000 clones; about 90% were seen once. This CDR3 is built from 14 residues. The V end lost 0 bases, the J end lost 9 bases, and 12 bases lay between the germline ends. Per germline, CDR1 SEHNR and CDR2 FQNEAQ (reference sequence). The TCR sequence derives from a man aged 18 to 29 in good health. Some clones in this sample may be carry-over from other donors' samples. The chain is built from TRBV7-9 and TRBJ2-1; possibly TRBD1 for D (5 bases). The specimen was memory CD8+ T cells from PBMCs. Subset specified: CD45RO+ cells pooled with CCR7-negative TemRA cells. The CDR3 sequence: CASSLALGAREQFF. The CDR3 DNA follows: TGTGCCAGCAGCTTAGCGCTAGGGGCGCGTGAGCAGTTCTTC.